What follows is one T cell receptor (beta chain) and its context. Its antigen is as yet unknown. This entry belongs to a study of identical twins. It was template switching that added a universal primer site, and there were unique molecular identifiers on the cDNA. TCRdb re-called the 5' RACE reads with MiXCR, one entry per CDR3 protein. The repertoire has 1,800,000 or so distinct CDR3 sequences, under 35% of them found once; the top ten carry about 0.3%. Notes on the study in general: Without tracking the same donors, conclusions rested on cross-sectional statistical analysis. Zero-insertion analyses might be partly confounded by invariant T cells like MAIT and iNKT. With abundant cord blood beta clonotypes, insertions were fewer; memory repertoires showed no such pattern.

The CDR3 contains 17 residues. Losses at the gene ends were 2 bases for V and 1 base for J; bases not matched to a gene: 9. Germline assignment: CDR1 SGHTA and CDR2 FQGNSA. This clonotype was sampled from a newborn girl in good health. Sequences were obtained from cord blood. The chain has TRBV7-2 and TRBJ2-3; TRBD2 agrees at 7 bases. The CDR3 DNA follows: TGTGCCAGCAGCTTAAGGTCGTTCGCGGGAGGCACAGATACGCAGTATTTT. This encodes CASSLRSFAGGTDTQYF.